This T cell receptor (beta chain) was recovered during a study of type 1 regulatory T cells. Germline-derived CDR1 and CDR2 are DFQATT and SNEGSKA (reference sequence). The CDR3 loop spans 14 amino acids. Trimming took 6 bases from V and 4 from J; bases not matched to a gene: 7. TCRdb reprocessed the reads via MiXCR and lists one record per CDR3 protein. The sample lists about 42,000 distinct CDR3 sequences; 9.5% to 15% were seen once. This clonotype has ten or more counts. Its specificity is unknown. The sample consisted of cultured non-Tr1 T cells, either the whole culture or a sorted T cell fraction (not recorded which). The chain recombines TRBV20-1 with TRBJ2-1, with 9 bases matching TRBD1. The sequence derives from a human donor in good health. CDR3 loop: CSAPGQGKYNEQFF. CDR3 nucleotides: TGCAGTGCACCGGGACAGGGAAAATACAATGAGCAGTTCTTC.